These T cell receptor beta chains were read from a single sample in a study of OX40 agonist ivuxolimab in advanced cancers. The data were produced by immunoSEQ multiplex PCR, yet TCRdb's version contains in-frame clones alone and is incomplete. The repertoire has tens of thousands of clones, roughly four fifths of them found once; the top ten carry 1.5% to 2%. The sequenced sample was CD4+ or CD8+ T cells sorted from blood, obtained in a trial of the OX40 agonist ivuxolimab. These TCRs come from an adult with an advanced solid tumor such as melanoma, head and neck, liver or kidney cancer. CDR3s include the opening cysteine and the closing phenylalanine or tryptophan. Each record gives: clone size, V gene, D gene, CDR3 length, J gene, CDR3 DNA, CDR3 protein. A D gene is named only where the DNA matches it firmly. Part of the rows lack a size; the others show once, few, many or a class for expanded clones.

.	TRBV9	TRBD2	16	TRBJ2-1	TGTGCCAGCAGACCAGGACTAGCGGGAGGGGGGCATGAGCAGTTCTTC	CASRPGLAGGGHEQFF
.	TRBV5-6	TRBD1	14	TRBJ2-5	TGTGCCAGCAGCTTGGTGGGACAGGGGATGACCCAGTACTTC	CASSLVGQGMTQYF
.	TRBV28	.	19	TRBJ2-1	TGTGCCAGCAGTTTAGTGGGAGTAGTTCGGGTTAACTCCTACAATGAGCAGTTCTTC	CASSLVGVVRVNSYNEQFF
.	TRBV5-4	TRBD1	13	TRBJ2-7	TGTGCCAGCAGTTGGGACAGCAACTACGAGCAGTACTTC	CASSWDSNYEQYF
.	TRBV4-1	.	15	TRBJ1-5	TGCGCCAGCAGCCAAGATAAGGGTACTGATCAGCCCCAGCATTTT	CASSQDKGTDQPQHF
.	TRBV6-1	TRBD1	14	TRBJ1-5	TGTGCCAGCCAAGGACAGGGTCGAGGACAGCCCCAGCATTTT	CASQGQGRGQPQHF
.	TRBV7-2	.	12	TRBJ1-1	TGTGCCAGCAGCCCTAGGAACACTGAAGCTTTCTTT	CASSPRNTEAFF
.	TRBV18	TRBD2	17	TRBJ2-1	TGTGCCAGCTCACCTCCCTTGGGCCTAGCGGGAGTAGGCGAGCAGTTCTTC	CASSPPLGLAGVGEQFF
.	TRBV14	.	15	TRBJ2-7	TGTGCCAGCAGCCAAGTCCGAACATCACCCTACGAGCAGTACTTC	CASSQVRTSPYEQYF
.	TRBV4-1	.	13	TRBJ1-2	TGCGCCAGCAGCCAAGACGGACTCTATGGCTACACCTTC	CASSQDGLYGYTF
.	TRBV4-3	TRBD2	15	TRBJ2-7	TGCGCCAGCAGCCTCGGGACTAGCGACGCCTACGAGCAGTACTTC	CASSLGTSDAYEQYF
.	TRBV11-2	.	17	TRBJ1-3	TGTGCCAGCAGCTTAGCGCCGATAGGGAGGTCTGGAAACACCATATATTTT	CASSLAPIGRSGNTIYF
.	TRBV5-6	TRBD1	15	TRBJ2-1	TGTGCCAGCGAGCCACGGACAGGGGCCCAAAATGAGCAGTTCTTC	CASEPRTGAQNEQFF
.	TRBV21-1	.	16	TRBJ2-5	TGTGCCAGCAGCCTGGCGCGACAGGGTAGGGAAGAGACCCAGTACTTC	CASSLARQGREETQYF
.	TRBV7-6	.	13	TRBJ2-5	TGTGCCAGCAGCTTACGGGGCGTAGAGACCCAGTACTTC	CASSLRGVETQYF
.	TRBV11-2	.	15	TRBJ2-3	TGTGCCAGCAGCTTAGACCCTAGTTTGGTGGGTACGCAGTATTTT	CASSLDPSLVGTQYF
.	TRBV30	TRBD1	13	TRBJ1-5	TGTGCCTGGAGTGTACAGGGGAATCAGCCCCAGCATTTT	CAWSVQGNQPQHF
.	TRBV5-5	.	13	TRBJ2-3	TGTGCCAGCAGCCGCATCGGGACAGATACGCAGTATTTT	CASSRIGTDTQYF
.	TRBV5-1	TRBD1	16	TRBJ2-7	TGCGCCAGCAGCTTGGATGGGACAGGGAATTCCTACGAGCAGTACTTC	CASSLDGTGNSYEQYF
.	TRBV27	.	16	TRBJ2-2	TGTGCCAGCAGTTTGACCCGCAGGGGCGACACCGGGGAGCTGTTTTTT	CASSLTRRGDTGELFF
.	TRBV19	TRBD2	17	TRBJ2-1	TGTGCCAGTAGTATACCCCACCTAAGGCGGGAGGGCAATGAGCAGTTCTTC	CASSIPHLRREGNEQFF
.	TRBV7-9	TRBD2	16	TRBJ2-2	TGTGCCAGCAGCTCCTGGACTAGCGGGATGACCGGGGAGCTGTTTTTT	CASSSWTSGMTGELFF
.	TRBV19	TRBD1	14	TRBJ1-4	TGTGCCAGTAGTGGGGACAGGGGGCAAGAAAAACTGTTTTTT	CASSGDRGQEKLFF
.	TRBV11-1	.	14	TRBJ2-2	TGTGCCAGCAGGTGGGGGTTCGGGACCGGGGAGCTGTTTTTT	CASRWGFGTGELFF
.	TRBV7-2	.	16	TRBJ2-7	TGTGCCAGCAGCTTATCCCCTTCGCGGGGCTCCTACGAGCAGTACTTC	CASSLSPSRGSYEQYF
.	TRBV7-9	.	12	TRBJ1-1	TGTGCCAGCAGCTTAGCGGGCGTAGAAGCTTTCTTT	CASSLAGVEAFF
.	TRBV7-3	.	12	TRBJ1-2	TGTGCCAGCAGCCGGGGAGTGGACGACTACACCTTC	CASSRGVDDYTF
.	TRBV7-7	.	14	TRBJ2-1	TGTGCCAGCAGCCTCCGGGACTCCGCGGTTGAGCAGTTCTTC	CASSLRDSAVEQFF
few	TRBV28	.	12	TRBJ1-5	TGTGCCAGCAGTTTAAAGCCTTGGCCCCAGCATTTT	CASSLKPWPQHF
.	TRBV13	.	15	TRBJ2-6	TGTGCCAGCAGCCGCGACCCCTCTGGGGCCAACGTCCTGACTTTC	CASSRDPSGANVLTF
.	TRBV5-1	.	13	TRBJ1-2	TGCGCCAGCAGCCCGACAGGAGACTATGGCTACACCTTC	CASSPTGDYGYTF
.	TRBV28	.	15	TRBJ1-4	TGTGCCAGCAGTCCGCTCGTGGTTGGTGAAGAAAAACTGTTTTTT	CASSPLVVGEEKLFF
.	TRBV9	.	13	TRBJ2-3	TGTGCCAGCAGCCCCCTAGGGGCAGATACGCAGTATTTT	CASSPLGADTQYF
.	TRBV10-1	.	16	TRBJ2-1	TGCGCCAGCAGTGAGACCGCAGGGGACGTCTACAATGAGCAGTTCTTC	CASSETAGDVYNEQFF
few	TRBV2	.	14	TRBJ1-2	TGTGCCAGCAGTGATCGAAGGACACAATATGGCTACACCTTC	CASSDRRTQYGYTF
.	TRBV6-1	.	14	TRBJ2-1	TGTGCCAGCAGGGTAACCTTACTAGCAAATGAGCAGTTCTTC	CASRVTLLANEQFF
.	TRBV14	TRBD2	15	TRBJ2-7	TGTGCCAGCAGCCAAGCCGGGACTAGCCCGTACGAGCAGTACTTC	CASSQAGTSPYEQYF
.	TRBV6-6	TRBD2	15	TRBJ2-1	TGTGCCAGCAGGTCGACTAGCGGGAGCTACAATGAGCAGTTCTTC	CASRSTSGSYNEQFF
.	TRBV4-3	TRBD2	18	TRBJ2-3	TGCGCCAGCAGCCACGGGACTAGCGGGAGCTTTAGGTTCGATACGCAGTATTTT	CASSHGTSGSFRFDTQYF
.	TRBV5-1	TRBD1	14	TRBJ2-1	TGCGCCAGCAGCTTCGGGACAGACTACAATGAGCAGTTCTTC	CASSFGTDYNEQFF
few	TRBV29-1	.	13	TRBJ1-1	TGCAGCGTTGTAGTGGCGACGGCCACTGAAGCTTTCTTT	CSVVVATATEAFF
few	TRBV6-6	.	14	TRBJ2-7	TGTGCCAGCAGTACACCTATTGTAGCCGTCGAGCAGTACTTC	CASSTPIVAVEQYF
.	TRBV6-5	TRBD1	13	TRBJ2-7	TGTGCCAGCAGCATCCAGGGGGCCTACGAGCAGTACTTC	CASSIQGAYEQYF
.	TRBV6-5	TRBD1	14	TRBJ1-1	TGTGCCAGCAGTCAACCTTCGGCGGGACAGAAAGCTTTCTTT	CASSQPSAGQKAFF
.	TRBV27	TRBD1	14	TRBJ2-4	TGTGCCAGCAGTCTCAGGGGGCTAAAAAACATTCAGTACTTC	CASSLRGLKNIQYF
.	TRBV6-6	TRBD1	15	TRBJ1-3	TGTGCCAGCAGCGGACAGGGAGTCTCTGGAAACACCATATATTTT	CASSGQGVSGNTIYF
.	TRBV5-1	.	18	TRBJ2-6	TGCGCCAGCAGCCTGGCGGGGGCAGGACACTCTGGGGCCAACGTCCTGACTTTC	CASSLAGAGHSGANVLTF
.	TRBV2	.	13	TRBJ2-1	TGTGCCAGCAGCAGGGAGGCCCGCGATGAGCAGTTCTTC	CASSREARDEQFF
.	TRBV5-6	.	13	TRBJ2-3	TGTGCCAGCAGCCGTGTCAGCACAGATACGCAGTATTTT	CASSRVSTDTQYF
.	TRBV28	.	15	TRBJ1-1	TGTGCCAGCAGCGGACGGTCACTGTGGAACACTGAAGCTTTCTTT	CASSGRSLWNTEAFF
.	TRBV15	.	15	TRBJ1-5	TGTGCCACCAGCAGACCACAGGGATTGGGACAGCCCCAGCATTTT	CATSRPQGLGQPQHF
.	TRBV6-6	.	14	TRBJ1-5	TGTGCCAGCAGTTATCAGGGAGACAATCAGCCCCAGCATTTT	CASSYQGDNQPQHF
.	TRBV29-1	.	12	TRBJ1-4	TGCAGCGGAGGGGCGACTAATGAAAAACTGTTTTTT	CSGGATNEKLFF
.	TRBV5-4	.	14	TRBJ2-2	TGTGCCAGCAGCCCGGAGGCTACCACCGGGGAGCTGTTTTTT	CASSPEATTGELFF
.	TRBV19	.	18	TRBJ2-7	TGTGCCAGTAGTATAGATTCTCCGACGGGAGCATCCGACTACGAGCAGTACTTC	CASSIDSPTGASDYEQYF
.	TRBV4-2	.	15	TRBJ1-1	TGTGCCAGCAGCCAAGCGGGCAACTTGAACACTGAAGCTTTCTTT	CASSQAGNLNTEAFF